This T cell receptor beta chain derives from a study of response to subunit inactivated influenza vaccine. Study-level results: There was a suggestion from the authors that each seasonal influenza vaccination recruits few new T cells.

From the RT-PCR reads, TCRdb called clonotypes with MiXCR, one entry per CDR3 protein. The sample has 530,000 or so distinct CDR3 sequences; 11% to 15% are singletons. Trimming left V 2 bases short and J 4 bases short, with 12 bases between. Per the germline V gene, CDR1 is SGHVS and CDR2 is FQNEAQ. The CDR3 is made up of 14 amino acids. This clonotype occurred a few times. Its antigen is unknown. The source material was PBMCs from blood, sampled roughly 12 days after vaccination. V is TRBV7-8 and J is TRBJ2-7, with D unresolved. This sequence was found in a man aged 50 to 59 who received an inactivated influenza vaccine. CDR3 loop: CASSLSEVWYEQYF. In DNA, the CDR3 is TGTGCCAGCAGCTTATCCGAAGTTTGGTACGAGCAGTACTTC.